The present T cell receptor (beta chain) was sequenced within a study of T cells in Graves' hyperthyroidism and ophthalmopathy. Study-level findings and limits: Ophthalmopathy was identified by the model a median around 5.9 months ahead of onset. Appearing also in blood were most of the thyroid clonotypes expanded above 0.001.

From RNA transcripts, TCR beta CDR3 regions were amplified. A first-round RT-PCR of the TCR CDR3 used the HTBI primer set. Each CDR3 protein is one row after TCRdb ran MiXCR on the multiplex PCR reads. This table has 240,000 or so distinct CDR3 sequences, roughly 15% appearing once. With respect to this clonotype: Its antigen is not known.

Germline V gives CDR1 LGHNA, CDR2 YNFKEQ. The CDR3 has 17 residues. V shed 3 bases, J shed 7 bases, and the junction held 10 bases outside the gene matches. Uncontrolled infection, other autoimmune disease, pregnancy or lactation led to exclusion. From more than 9 ml of fresh peripheral blood, PBMCs were isolated. V usage is TRBV4-2 and J usage is TRBJ2-1, with 12 bases aligning to TRBD2. The sample taken for sequencing was blood. The origin of this receptor is a young woman with Graves' ophthalmopathy. The DNA of the CDR3 is TGTGCCAGCAGCCAGGATTTACTAGCGGGAGGTTGGAATGAGCAGTTCTTC. This codes for CASSQDLLAGGWNEQFF.